Following are 10 T cell receptor beta chains from one sample sequenced in a study of T cell responses to AZD1222 COVID-19 vaccine. Profiling relied on immunoSEQ multiplex PCR, and the TCRdb table lists in-frame clones only, not all of them. The sample has 95,000 to 150,000 clones, 80% to 90% seen once. Source: peripheral blood, taken on day 0 of AZD1222 vaccination. The receptors shown here come from an adult in good health.

This rearrangement joins TRBV7-3 to TRBJ1-1, with a weak D call TRBD1 (6 bases). Per the germline V gene, CDR1 is SGHTA and CDR2 is FQGTGA. V lost 2 bases and J 0 bases, leaving 10 bases between the germline ends. This CDR3 contains 15 residues. CDR3 protein: CASSLGGSMNTEAFF. The CDR3 nucleotides read TGTGCCAGCAGCTTAGGGGGCAGTATGAACACTGAAGCTTTCTTT.

The chain links TRBV4-3 to TRBJ1-4, with D possibly being TRBD1 (6 bases). V gave up 1 base and J gave up 5 bases, with 17 bases separating them. The CDR3 is made up of 17 amino acids. Germline V gives CDR1 LGHNA, CDR2 YSLEER. For the CDR3, the DNA is TGCGCCAGCAGCCAAGCCTATGGACAGTTAGGAAATGAAAAACTGTTTTTT. This translates into CASSQAYGQLGNEKLFF.

The gene calls are TRBV19 and TRBJ2-7; D remains ambiguous. Trimming took 3 bases from V and 6 from J, leaving 15 bases between them. CDR3 length equals 14 residues. Germline-derived CDR1 and CDR2 are LNHDA and SQIVND (reference sequence). CDR3 DNA sequence: TGTGCCAGTAGTATTGGGTTGTTCGCTCCCGAGCAGTACTTC. Encoded protein: CASSIGLFAPEQYF.

This chain joins TRBV10-3 and TRBJ1-1; D is unresolved. V was trimmed by 0 bases and J by 6 bases, leaving 11 bases between them. This CDR3 comprises 14 residues. CDR1 and CDR2 (germline): ENHRY, SYGVKD. Here the CDR3 DNA reads TGTGCCATCAGTGAGTCTAAGGGCCTCTCTGAAGCTTTCTTT. This encodes CAISESKGLSEAFF.

The gene calls are TRBV7-2 and TRBJ1-1; D is ambiguous. The CDR3 consists of 14 residues. The V and J ends lost 1 base and 5 bases respectively, with 11 bases between them. Germline CDR1 and CDR2: SGHTA and FQGNSA. The CDR3, as DNA: TGTGCCAGCAGCTTAGACGTACACGGGACTGAAGCTTTCTTT. It translates to CASSLDVHGTEAFF.

The J gene is TRBJ2-1, the V gene TRBV27; the match to TRBD2 covers 10 bases. This CDR3 has 17 amino acids. Germline CDR1 reads MNHEY; CDR2 reads SMNVEV (reference sequence). The V gene end was trimmed by 5 bases and the J gene end by 7 bases; junction bases not matched to a gene: 14. The CDR3 DNA follows: TGTGCCAGCAGTAAGTCTAGCGGGAGTCAGGATTTAAATGAGCAGTTCTTC. Its translation: CASSKSSGSQDLNEQFF.

The rearrangement joins TRBV19 to TRBJ1-6; D not certain. This CDR3 region has 16 residues. Germline CDR1 LNHDA, CDR2 SQIVND (reference sequence). V dropped 3 bases and J dropped 0 bases, with 9 bases sitting between them. Here the CDR3 reads CASSMSVSSYNSPLHF. The CDR3 DNA follows: TGTGCCAGTAGTATGTCCGTCAGCTCCTATAATTCACCCCTCCACTTT.

The V gene is TRBV7-2, the J gene TRBJ2-1, with 12 bases identical to TRBD2. V lost 1 base, J lost 2 bases, and 9 bases stayed unmatched. Germline assignment: CDR1 SGHTA and CDR2 FQGNSA. The CDR3 covers 19 residues. CDR3 amino acids: CASSLGGTSGSAPYNEQFF. The CDR3 coding sequence is TGTGCCAGCAGCTTAGGGGGGACTAGCGGGTCCGCCCCCTACAATGAGCAGTTCTTC.

CDR3 nucleotides: TGTGCCAGTAGTCGACAGGGGATGAATGAAAAACTGTTTTTT. Its protein is CASSRQGMNEKLFF. The V gene is TRBV19, the J gene TRBJ1-4, with TRBD1 matching over 8 bases. J lost 5 bases, V lost 5 bases, and 4 bases had no gene match. This CDR3 is 14 amino acids long. Germline V gene data show CDR1 as LNHDA and CDR2 as SQIVND (reference sequence).

This clone was picked up one time. Relative to the germline gene, one junction end is altered; a read error may explain this. The chain employs TRBV2 and TRBJ1-5; D gene ambiguous. The length of the CDR3 is 13 residues. Germline assignment: CDR1 SNHLY and CDR2 FYNNEI. The CDR3: CASSGIGDQPQHF. CDR3 sequence (DNA): TGTGCCAGCAGTGGAATAGGAGATCAACCCCAGCATTTT.